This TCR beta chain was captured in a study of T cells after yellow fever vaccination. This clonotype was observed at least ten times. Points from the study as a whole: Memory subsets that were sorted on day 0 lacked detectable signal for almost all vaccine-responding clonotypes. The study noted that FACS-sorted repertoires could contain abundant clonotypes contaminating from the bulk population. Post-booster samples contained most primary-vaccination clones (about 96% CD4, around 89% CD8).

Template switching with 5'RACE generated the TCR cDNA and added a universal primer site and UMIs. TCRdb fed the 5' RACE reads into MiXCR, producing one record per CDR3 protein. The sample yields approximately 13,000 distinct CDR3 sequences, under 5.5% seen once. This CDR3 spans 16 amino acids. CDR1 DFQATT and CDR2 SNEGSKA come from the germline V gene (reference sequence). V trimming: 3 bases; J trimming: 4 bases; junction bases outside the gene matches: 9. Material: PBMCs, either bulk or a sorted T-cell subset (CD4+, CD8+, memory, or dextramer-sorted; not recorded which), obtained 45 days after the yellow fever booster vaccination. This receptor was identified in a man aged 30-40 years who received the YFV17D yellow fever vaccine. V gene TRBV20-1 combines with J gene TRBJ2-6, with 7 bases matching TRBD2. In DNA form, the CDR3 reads TGCAGTGCTAGGGCGGGAGTCCCAGGGGGGGCCAACGTCCTGACTTTC. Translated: CSARAGVPGGANVLTF.